The 13 T cell receptor beta chains below come from one sample, sequenced in a study of cytomegalovirus exposure and HLA in healthy donors. The PCR ran on 60 Vbeta and 13 Jbeta primers. The data were produced by immunoSEQ multiplex PCR, yet TCRdb's version contains in-frame clones alone and is incomplete. The sample contains under 150,000 clones, over 60% of which appear only once. The sequencing input was PBMCs. The origin of the receptors is a woman aged 50 to 60 in good health and CMV-seronegative.

This clone came up once. The rearrangement joins TRBV19 to TRBJ1-5, with TRBD1 matching over 8 bases. CDR1 LNHDA and CDR2 SQIVND come from the germline V gene (reference sequence). The CDR3 has 14 amino acids. The V segment lost 2 bases and the J segment 7 bases; nucleotides outside the gene matches: 4. The CDR3 protein is CASSISRTGQPQHF. DNA for the CDR3: TGTGCCAGTAGTATATCGCGGACAGGGCAGCCCCAGCATTTT.

The gene calls are TRBV6-4 and TRBJ1-2, with 9 bases matching TRBD1. CDR1 MRHNA and CDR2 SNTAGT come from the germline V gene. The CDR3 consists of 13 residues. Trimming cost V 6 bases and J 7 bases; bases outside gene matches: 6. In DNA, the CDR3 is TGTGCCAGCAGCTTGGACAGGGGTGGTGGCTACACCTTC. Translating gives CASSLDRGGGYTF.

This clone was picked up one time. The chain is built from TRBV7-2 and TRBJ2-1; 9 bases align to TRBD1. Unmatched junction bases numbered 9, after V lost 4 bases and J lost 5 bases. The CDR3 contains 16 residues. CDR1 is SGHTA and CDR2 is FQGNSA in the germline V gene. The CDR3 region is CASSSRVGTGNNEQFF. The CDR3 DNA reads as TGTGCCAGCAGCTCAAGAGTAGGGACAGGGAACAATGAGCAGTTCTTC. Drawing the rest from reference TRBV7-2 and TRBJ2-1, the complete variable domain is GAGVSQSPSNKVTEKGKDVELRCDPISGHTALYWYRQSLGQGLEFLIYFQGNSAPDKSGLPSDRFSAERTGGSVSTLTIQRTQQEDSAVYLCASSSRVGTGNNEQFFGPGTRLTVL.

V is TRBV7-2 and J is TRBJ1-1; 7 bases map to TRBD1. Trimming at V came to 5 bases and at J to 1 base, leaving 16 bases not matched to a gene. The CDR3 length is 18 residues. Germline V lookup: CDR1 SGHTA, CDR2 FQGNSA. This CDR3 reads CASSPRFGGQLKNTEAFF. The DNA of the CDR3 is TGTGCCAGCAGCCCCCGCTTCGGGGGACAGCTAAAGAACACTGAAGCTTTCTTT.

V is TRBV2 and J is TRBJ2-7, with D possibly matching TRBD2 (6 bases). CDR3 length: 14 amino acids. Trimming removed 2 bases at V and 0 bases at J, with 8 bases between. Germline V gives CDR1 SNHLY, CDR2 FYNNEI. CDR3 in amino acids: CASSELEGSYEQYF. Written as DNA, the CDR3 is TGTGCCAGCAGTGAATTGGAGGGCTCCTACGAGCAGTACTTC.

V and J are TRBV7-2 and TRBJ2-5; the match to TRBD2 covers 9 bases. The germline V gene encodes CDR1 SGHTA and CDR2 FQGNSA. This CDR3 is 13 amino acids long. The ends lost 11 bases at V and 5 bases at J; junction bases unmatched: 9. The CDR3 DNA sequence: TGTGCCGGCGGGCGGGGGGGCCGGGAGACCCAGTACTTC. Its translation: CAGGRGGRETQYF.

This clone was counted once. This sequence joins TRBV6-1 and TRBJ1-2; no clear D. This CDR3 comprises 16 residues. CDR1 and CDR2 (germline): MNHNS, SASEGT. V dropped 2 bases and J dropped 0 bases, with 13 bases sitting between them. The CDR3 sequence is CASSETPRLPNYGYTF. The DNA of the CDR3 is TGTGCCAGCAGTGAAACACCGCGACTACCTAACTATGGCTACACCTTC.

V usage is TRBV9 and J usage is TRBJ2-1, with D unclear. V was clipped by 0 bases and J by 10 bases, with 8 bases between them. This CDR3 comprises 12 residues. CDR1 is SGDLS and CDR2 is YYNGEE in the germline V gene. CDR3 protein: CASSVVGGEQFF. The CDR3, as DNA: TGTGCCAGCAGCGTAGTAGGCGGCGAGCAGTTCTTC.

This clone occurred once. V is TRBV9 and J is TRBJ2-1; 7 positions match TRBD1. The CDR3 has 16 residues. CDR1 and CDR2 (germline): SGDLS, YYNGEE. V gave up 3 bases and J gave up 8 bases; unmatched junction bases: 14. The CDR3, as DNA: TGTGCCAGCAGCGGATCCGGGACAGTTGGTAGCCATGAGCAGTTCTTC. Translation gives CASSGSGTVGSHEQFF.

V gene TRBV10-3 combines with J gene TRBJ1-3; D unclear. Trimming removed 3 bases at V and 0 bases at J, with 3 bases between. The CDR3 covers 13 residues. Germline V CDR1 and CDR2: ENHRY, SYGVKD. CDR3 sequence (DNA): TGTGCCATCAGTGACAGCTCTGGAAACACCATATATTTT. Its protein is CAISDSSGNTIYF.

J is TRBJ2-1 and V is TRBV6-1; perhaps TRBD1 as D (7 bases). CDR3 length equals 16 residues. The germline V and J ends were trimmed by 3 bases and 6 bases, with 18 bases remaining between them. CDR1 MNHNS and CDR2 SASEGT come from the germline V gene. CDR3 nucleotides: TGTGCCAGCAGTGATTGGGCAGGGGGAGGTGGCAATGAGCAGTTCTTC. Translation: CASSDWAGGGGNEQFF.

The sample holds a few counts of this clone. This rearrangement joins TRBV4-3 to TRBJ2-1; D is ambiguous. CDR3 length: 13 residues. Germline V CDR1 and CDR2: LGHNA, YSLEER. V lost 0 bases to trimming and J lost 8 bases, with 8 bases between them. This chain's CDR3 is CASSQDRSDEQFF. CDR3 sequence (DNA): TGCGCCAGCAGCCAAGATAGGAGCGATGAGCAGTTCTTC.

The V gene is TRBV13, the J gene TRBJ2-2; 8 bases map to TRBD1. The CDR3 contains 14 residues. Germline V lookup: CDR1 PRHDT, CDR2 FYEKMQ (reference sequence). The ends lost 5 bases at V and 6 bases at J; junction bases unmatched: 5. The CDR3 is CASSPPTGAGELFF. The CDR3 bases are TGTGCCAGCAGCCCCCCGACAGGGGCCGGGGAGCTGTTTTTT.